This record looks at one T cell receptor beta chain sequence and its context. Its antigen is not identified. This CDR3 spans 15 amino acids. The ends lost 6 bases at V and 1 base at J; junction bases unmatched: 8. Germline CDR1 and CDR2: SEHNR and FQNEAQ (reference sequence). This specimen comes from a study of blood T cells in healthy people across ages. Overall study results and limits: Donors of long life had a larger count of naive CD4+ cells and greater diversity than aged donors. Per-million-T-cell TCR beta diversity fell roughly linearly with age. Diversity figures derived from one million T cells were judged to underestimate the true value.

A second about 6 to 12 cycle PCR used barcoded and J-beta primers. Each cDNA molecule received a tag from a template-switch adaptor that had 12 random nucleotides. One entry per CDR3 protein results from TCRdb running MiXCR on the 5' RACE reads. The sample consists of about 1.5 million distinct CDR3 sequences, 35% to 45% of them appearing once. This clonotype originated in a woman aged 18-29 years in good health. J is TRBJ1-2 and V is TRBV7-9, with 7 bases aligning to TRBD1. Sequencing was performed on blood. As DNA, the CDR3 is TGTGCCAGCAGTCTGAGACAGGGCGTTAACTATGGCTACACCTTC. This encodes CASSLRQGVNYGYTF.